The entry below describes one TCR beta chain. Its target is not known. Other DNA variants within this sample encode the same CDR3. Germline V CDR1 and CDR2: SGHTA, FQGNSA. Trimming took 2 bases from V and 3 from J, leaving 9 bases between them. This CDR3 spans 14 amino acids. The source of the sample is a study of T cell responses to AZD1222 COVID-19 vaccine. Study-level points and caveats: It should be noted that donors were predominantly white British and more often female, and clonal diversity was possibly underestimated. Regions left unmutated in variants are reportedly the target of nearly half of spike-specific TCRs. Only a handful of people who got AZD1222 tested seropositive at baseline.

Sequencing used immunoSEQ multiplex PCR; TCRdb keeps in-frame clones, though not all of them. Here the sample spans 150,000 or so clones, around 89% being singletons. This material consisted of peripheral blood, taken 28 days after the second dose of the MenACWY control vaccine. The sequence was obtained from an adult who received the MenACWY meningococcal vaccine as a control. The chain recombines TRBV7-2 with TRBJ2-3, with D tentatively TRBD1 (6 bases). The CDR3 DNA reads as TGTGCCAGCAGCTTAAACCAGGGGACAGATACGCAGTATTTT. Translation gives CASSLNQGTDTQYF.